These 3 T cell receptor beta chains came from one sample sequenced in a study of T-cell memory formation after mild COVID-19. MiXCR, run by TCRdb on the 5' RACE reads, gives a single entry per CDR3 protein. The sample consists of approximately 300,000 distinct CDR3 sequences, about 16% of them appearing once. The sample consisted of PBMCs or a T cell subset sorted from them (not recorded which). The receptors were gathered from a man younger than 30 who had mild COVID-19 (a few samples of this study predate the infection). Cell type and time point are not known.

This clonotype was seen only a few times. The V call is TRBV5-1, the J call TRBJ1-2; D may be TRBD1 (6 bases). Trimming took off 4 bases at V and 6 bases at J, with 16 bases between the two ends. The CDR3 is 14 residues long. Germline lookup yields CDR1 SGHRS and CDR2 YFSETQ. In DNA form, the CDR3 reads TGCGCCAGCAGCGCTGGAGGGGGGGAGAATGGCTACACCTTC. It is translated as CASSAGGGENGYTF.

The chain links TRBV20-1 to TRBJ1-2; a weak D match, TRBD1 (5 bases). V gave up 6 bases and J gave up 8 bases, with 22 bases separating them. CDR3 size: 14 residues. Germline CDR1 DFQATT, CDR2 SNEGSKA (reference sequence). The chain's CDR3 is CSAEQGPRFGGYTF. Here the CDR3 DNA reads TGCAGTGCGGAGCAGGGACCCAGATTCGGCGGCTACACCTTC.

This clonotype was found a few times. This rearrangement joins TRBV6-2 or TRBV6-3 to TRBJ2-3; D call uncertain. The germline gives CDR1 MNHEY, CDR2 SVGEGT. This CDR3 contains 15 residues. Trimming pared 8 bases from V and 3 bases from J, leaving 18 bases between. CDR3 sequence: CASGPRPGATDTQYF. The CDR3 bases are TGTGCCAGCGGTCCTCGACCGGGTGCTACAGATACGCAGTATTTT.